The clone carrying this T cell receptor beta chain was seen a few times. Its antigen is as yet unknown. The data belong to a study of blood T cells in healthy people across ages. Broader study findings: TCR beta diversity tracked closely with naive T cell percentage. Higher diversity, along with more naive CD4+ cells, distinguished long-lived donors from aged donors.

Using a J-beta primer mix together with a sample-barcoded 5' primer, a second PCR was run for about 6 to 11 cycles. All cDNA molecules were each tagged by a template-switch adaptor with 12 random nucleotides. MiXCR was run by TCRdb on the 5' RACE reads, yielding one entry per CDR3 protein. This table holds more than 500,000 distinct CDR3 sequences, roughly a quarter found once. The CDR3 loop spans 12 amino acids. V lost 4 bases, J lost 5 bases, and 8 bases lay in between. Germline CDR1 reads SGHTA; CDR2 reads FQGNSA. The sample was also linked to a second study, of T cells of mothers and their children. From that paper: Sequencing revealed no T cell clones that were persistent and microchimeric.

The sample was blood. The sequence came from a boy between 2 and 10 years old in good health. The chain carries TRBV7-2 and TRBJ2-5; D is unresolved. The CDR3 loop reads CASSSLRETQYF. The CDR3 bases are TGTGCCAGCAGCTCCCTTCGGGAGACCCAGTACTTC.